This T cell receptor beta chain was obtained from a study of cytomegalovirus exposure and HLA in healthy donors. From germline, CDR1 is SGDLS and CDR2 YYNGEE. V was shortened by 4 bases and J by 7 bases, with 15 bases between the two germline ends. This CDR3 comprises 13 residues. Healthy bone marrow donors made up the donor group. As concerns this clone: What it binds is not known.

Regarding the study as a whole: It has been reported that TCR beta sequences accurately predicted the HLA-A and HLA-B alleles of most subjects. Highly shared variants forming one cluster were likely a sequencing artifact. Reports indicated that the classifier achieved high specificity and sensitivity in diagnosing cytomegalovirus status.

Primers for the PCR totalled 60 Vbeta and 13 Jbeta. Data came from immunoSEQ multiplex PCR; TCRdb stores just in-frame clones and leaves some out. The sample holds under 40,000 clones, less than 85% seen once. The sequenced sample was PBMCs. The chain joins TRBV9 to TRBJ2-7, with a weak D call TRBD2 (6 bases). The sequence was collected from a male donor in good health and CMV-seronegative. This CDR3 is CASSPRTAGEQYF. CDR3 nucleotides: TGTGCCAGCAGCCCACGGACGGCGGGGGAGCAGTACTTC.